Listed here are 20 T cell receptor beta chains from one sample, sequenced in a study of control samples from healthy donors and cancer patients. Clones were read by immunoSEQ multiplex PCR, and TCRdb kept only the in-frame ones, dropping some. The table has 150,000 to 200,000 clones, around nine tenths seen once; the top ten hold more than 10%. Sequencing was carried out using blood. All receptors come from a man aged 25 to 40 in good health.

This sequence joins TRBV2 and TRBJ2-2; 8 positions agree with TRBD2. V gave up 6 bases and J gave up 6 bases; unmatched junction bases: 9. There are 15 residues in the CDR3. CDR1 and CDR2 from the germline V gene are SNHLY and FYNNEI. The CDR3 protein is CASRRSGGHAGELFF. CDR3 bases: TGTGCCAGCAGGCGGTCGGGGGGGCATGCCGGGGAGCTGTTTTTT.

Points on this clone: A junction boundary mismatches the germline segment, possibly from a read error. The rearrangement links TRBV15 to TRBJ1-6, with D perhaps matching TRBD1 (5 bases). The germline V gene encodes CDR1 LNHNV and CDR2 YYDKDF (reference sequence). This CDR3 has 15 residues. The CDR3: CAASRGWDFNSPLHF. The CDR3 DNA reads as TGTGCCGCCAGCAGAGGTTGGGACTTCAATTCACCCCTCCACTTT.

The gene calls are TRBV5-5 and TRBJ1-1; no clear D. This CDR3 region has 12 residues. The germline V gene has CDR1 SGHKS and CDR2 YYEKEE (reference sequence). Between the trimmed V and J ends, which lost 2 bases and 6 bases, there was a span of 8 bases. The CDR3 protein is CASSFQISEAFF. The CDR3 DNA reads TGTGCCAGCAGCTTTCAAATTTCTGAAGCTTTCTTT. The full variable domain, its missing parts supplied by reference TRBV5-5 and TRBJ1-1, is DAGVTQSPTHLIKTRGQQVTLRCSPISGHKSVSWYQQVLGQGPQFIFQYYEKEERGRGNFPDRFSARQFPNYSSELNVNALLLGDSALYLCASSFQISEAFFGQGTRLTVV.

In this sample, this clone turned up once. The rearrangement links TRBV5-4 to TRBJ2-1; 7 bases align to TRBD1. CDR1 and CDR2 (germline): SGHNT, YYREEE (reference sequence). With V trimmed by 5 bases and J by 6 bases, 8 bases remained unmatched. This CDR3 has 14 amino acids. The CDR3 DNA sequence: TGTGCCAGCAGGGTCGACAGGGCGGGCAATGAGCAGTTCTTC. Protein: CASRVDRAGNEQFF.

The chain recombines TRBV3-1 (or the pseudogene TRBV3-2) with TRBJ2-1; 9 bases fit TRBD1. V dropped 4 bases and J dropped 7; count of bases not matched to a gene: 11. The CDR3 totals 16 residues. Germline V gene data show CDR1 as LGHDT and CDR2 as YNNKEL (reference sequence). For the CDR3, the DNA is TGTGCCAGCAGCCTTTGGACAGGGGAAGTTGGAAATGAGCAGTTCTTC. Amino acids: CASSLWTGEVGNEQFF.

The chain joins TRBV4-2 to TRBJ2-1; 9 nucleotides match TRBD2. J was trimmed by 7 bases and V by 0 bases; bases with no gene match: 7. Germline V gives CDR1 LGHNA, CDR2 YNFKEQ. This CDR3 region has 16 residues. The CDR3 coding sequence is TGTGCCAGCAGCCAAGATGGAGTAGCGGGGGTAAATGAGCAGTTCTTC. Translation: CASSQDGVAGVNEQFF.

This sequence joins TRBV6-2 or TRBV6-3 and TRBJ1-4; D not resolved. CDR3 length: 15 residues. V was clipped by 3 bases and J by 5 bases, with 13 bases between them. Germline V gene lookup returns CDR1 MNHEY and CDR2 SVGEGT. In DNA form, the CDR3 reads TGTGCCAGCAGTTATGCCCGGGCCCTCAATGAAAAACTGTTTTTT. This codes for CASSYARALNEKLFF.

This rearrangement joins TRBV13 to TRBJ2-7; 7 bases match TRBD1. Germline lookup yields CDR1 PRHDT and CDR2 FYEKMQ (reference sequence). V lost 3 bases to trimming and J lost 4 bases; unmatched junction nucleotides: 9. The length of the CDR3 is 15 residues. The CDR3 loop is CASSFDRDSSYEQYF. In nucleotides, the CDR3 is TGTGCCAGCAGCTTTGACCGGGACAGTAGTTACGAGCAGTACTTC.

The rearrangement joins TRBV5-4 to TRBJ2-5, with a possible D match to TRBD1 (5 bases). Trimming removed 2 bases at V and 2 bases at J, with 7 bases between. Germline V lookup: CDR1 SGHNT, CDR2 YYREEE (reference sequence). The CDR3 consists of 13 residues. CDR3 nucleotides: TGTGCCAGCAGCTTACGACAGCAAGAGACCCAGTACTTC. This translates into CASSLRQQETQYF.

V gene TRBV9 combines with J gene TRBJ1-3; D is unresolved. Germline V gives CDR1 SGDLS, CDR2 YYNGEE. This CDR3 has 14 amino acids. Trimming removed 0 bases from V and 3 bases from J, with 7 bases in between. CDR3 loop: CASSVVGDGNTIYF. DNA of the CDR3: TGTGCCAGCAGCGTAGTGGGCGATGGAAACACCATATATTTT.

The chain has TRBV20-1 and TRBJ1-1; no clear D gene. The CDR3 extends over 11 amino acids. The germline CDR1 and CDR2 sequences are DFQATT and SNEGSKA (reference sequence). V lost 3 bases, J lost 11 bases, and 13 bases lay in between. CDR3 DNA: TGCAGTGCTAGGTCCGGGTGGGGTGCTTTCTTT. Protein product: CSARSGWGAFF.

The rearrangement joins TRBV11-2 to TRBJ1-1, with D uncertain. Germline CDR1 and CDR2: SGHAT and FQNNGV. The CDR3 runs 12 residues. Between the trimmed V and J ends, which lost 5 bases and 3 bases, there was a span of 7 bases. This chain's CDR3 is CASSKRDTEAFF. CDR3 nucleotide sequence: TGTGCCAGCAGCAAACGAGACACTGAAGCTTTCTTT.

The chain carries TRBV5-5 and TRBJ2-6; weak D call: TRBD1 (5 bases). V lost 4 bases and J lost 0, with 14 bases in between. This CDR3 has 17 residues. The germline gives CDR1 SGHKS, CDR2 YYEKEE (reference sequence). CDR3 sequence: CASSPDKSTSGANVLTF. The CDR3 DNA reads TGTGCCAGCAGCCCGGACAAGAGTACCTCTGGGGCCAACGTCCTGACTTTC. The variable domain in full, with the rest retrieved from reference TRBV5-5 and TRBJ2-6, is DAGVTQSPTHLIKTRGQQVTLRCSPISGHKSVSWYQQVLGQGPQFIFQYYEKEERGRGNFPDRFSARQFPNYSSELNVNALLLGDSALYLCASSPDKSTSGANVLTFGAGSRLTVL.

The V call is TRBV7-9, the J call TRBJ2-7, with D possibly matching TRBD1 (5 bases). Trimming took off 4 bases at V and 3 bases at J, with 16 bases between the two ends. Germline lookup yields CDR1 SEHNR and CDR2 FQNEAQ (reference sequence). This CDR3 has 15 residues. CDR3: CASSSYSGRDYEQYF. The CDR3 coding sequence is TGTGCCAGCAGCTCATATAGTGGCAGGGACTACGAGCAGTACTTC. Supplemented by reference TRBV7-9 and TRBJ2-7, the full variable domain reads DTGVSQNPRHKITKRGQNVTFRCDPISEHNRLYWYRQTLGQGPEFLTYFQNEAQLEKSRLLSDRFSAERPKGSFSTLEIQRTEQGDSAMYLCASSSYSGRDYEQYFGPGTRLTVT.

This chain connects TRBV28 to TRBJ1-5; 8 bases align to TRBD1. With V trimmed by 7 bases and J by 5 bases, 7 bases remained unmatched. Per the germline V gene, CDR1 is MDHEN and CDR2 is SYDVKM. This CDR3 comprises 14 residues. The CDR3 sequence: CASNRGGTDQPQHF. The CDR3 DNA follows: TGTGCCAGCAACAGGGGGGGGACAGATCAGCCCCAGCATTTT.

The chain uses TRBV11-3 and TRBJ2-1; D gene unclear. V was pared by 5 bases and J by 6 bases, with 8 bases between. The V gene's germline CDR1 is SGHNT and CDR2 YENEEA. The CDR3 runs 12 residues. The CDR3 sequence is CASSGEGNEQFF. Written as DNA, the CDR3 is TGTGCCAGCAGCGGCGAAGGCAATGAGCAGTTCTTC.

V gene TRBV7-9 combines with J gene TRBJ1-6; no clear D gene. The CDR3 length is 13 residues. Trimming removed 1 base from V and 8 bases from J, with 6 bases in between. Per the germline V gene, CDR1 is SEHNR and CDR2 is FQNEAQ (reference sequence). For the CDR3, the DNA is TGTGCCAGCAGCTTAGTCGGCCATTCACCCCTCCACTTT. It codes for CASSLVGHSPLHF.

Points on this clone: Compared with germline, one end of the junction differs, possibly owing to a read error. CDR3 protein: CVSSSLGGGDWLTDTQYF. The CDR3 coding sequence is TGTGTCAGCAGCTCACTCGGAGGGGGTGATTGGTTAACAGATACGCAGTATTTT. The V and J genes are TRBV5-6 and TRBJ2-3; perhaps D is TRBD1 or TRBD2 (6 bases each). Germline V lookup: CDR1 SGHDT, CDR2 YYEEEE. This CDR3 spans 18 amino acids. The whole variable domain, filled in from reference TRBV5-6 and TRBJ2-3, reads DAGVTQSPTHLIKTRGQQVTLRCSPKSGHDTVSWYQQALGQGPQFIFQYYEEEERQRGNFPDRFSGHQFPNYSSELNVNALLLGDSALYLCVSSSLGGGDWLTDTQYFGPGTRLTVL.

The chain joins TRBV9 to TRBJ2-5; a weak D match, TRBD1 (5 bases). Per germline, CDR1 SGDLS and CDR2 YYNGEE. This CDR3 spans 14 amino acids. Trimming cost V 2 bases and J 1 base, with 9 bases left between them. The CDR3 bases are TGTGCCAGCAGCGTTCCCGACAGCCAAGAGACCCAGTACTTC. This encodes CASSVPDSQETQYF.

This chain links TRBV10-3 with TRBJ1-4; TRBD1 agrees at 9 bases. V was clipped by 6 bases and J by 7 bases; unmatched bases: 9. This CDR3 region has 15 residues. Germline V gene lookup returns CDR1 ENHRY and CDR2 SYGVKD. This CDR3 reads CAISSTGTGSEKLFF. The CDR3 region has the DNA TGTGCCATCAGCTCCACCGGGACAGGGAGTGAAAAACTGTTTTTT.